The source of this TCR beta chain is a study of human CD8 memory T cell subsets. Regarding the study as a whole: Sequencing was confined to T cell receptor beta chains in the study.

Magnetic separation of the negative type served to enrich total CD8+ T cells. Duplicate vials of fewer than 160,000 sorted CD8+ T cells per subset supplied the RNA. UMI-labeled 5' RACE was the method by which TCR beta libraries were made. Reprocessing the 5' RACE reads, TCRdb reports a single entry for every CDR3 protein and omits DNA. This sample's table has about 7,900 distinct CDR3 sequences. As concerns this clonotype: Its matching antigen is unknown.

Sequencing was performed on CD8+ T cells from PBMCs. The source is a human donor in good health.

The chain's CDR3 is CASSPRDRGITGELFF. The chain has TRBV7-6 and TRBJ2-2; the TCRdb call, TRBD1, lacks DNA for checking. CDR1 and CDR2 from the germline V gene are SGHVS and FNYEAQ. There are 16 residues in the CDR3.